The 30 T cell receptor beta chains below come from one sample, sequenced in a study of shared clonotypes between healthy human individuals. The protocol was immunoSEQ multiplex PCR, while the TCRdb copy is restricted to in-frame clones and leaves out a portion. The profile shows about 2.2 million clones, 93% of them singletons. In the naive CD8 group, cells lacked CD45RO and were positively selected for CCR7, so terminally differentiated effector memory CD45RA+ cells were left out. Sample: naive CD8+ T cells from PBMCs. These receptors were collected from a man aged 18 to 29 in good health. Some clones in this sample may be carry-over from other donors' samples.

As for this clone: The sample has other DNA sequences that encode this CDR3 too. The rearrangement joins TRBV27 to TRBJ2-7; a weak D match, TRBD2 (5 bases). Trimming pared 3 bases from V and 2 bases from J, leaving 11 bases between. CDR1 and CDR2 from the germline V gene are MNHEY and SMNVEV (reference sequence). This CDR3 is 14 amino acids long. CDR3 DNA sequence: TGTGCCAGCAGTTTTGGGCGGGCCACCTACGAGCAGTACTTC. Translated: CASSFGRATYEQYF.

The V and J genes are TRBV27 and TRBJ1-5; D might be TRBD1 (5 bases). CDR1 MNHEY and CDR2 SMNVEV come from the germline V gene (reference sequence). Trimming shortened V by 2 bases and J by 3 bases, and 11 bases separated the two germline ends. The CDR3 extends over 15 amino acids. For the CDR3, the DNA is TGTGCCAGCAGTTTACTCCCCGGGGCCAATCAGCCCCAGCATTTT. This codes for CASSLLPGANQPQHF.

DNA for the CDR3: TGTGCCAGCAGCTTAGAGGCGGGCTACTCCTACGAGCAGTACTTC. It is translated as CASSLEAGYSYEQYF. This sequence joins TRBV7-9 and TRBJ2-7; maybe TRBD2 (5 bases). Germline V CDR1 and CDR2: SEHNR, FQNEAQ (reference sequence). The CDR3 sequence is 15 residues long. V was clipped by 1 base and J by 0 bases, with 10 bases between them.

J is TRBJ1-1 and V is TRBV10-2; the D is unclear. The V end was cut by 1 base, the J end by 1 base, with 10 bases between. This CDR3 region has 15 residues. Germline V gives CDR1 WSHSY, CDR2 SAAADI. CDR3: CASSEWAGRNTEAFF. As DNA, the CDR3 is TGCGCCAGCAGTGAGTGGGCCGGGCGGAACACTGAAGCTTTCTTT.

The chain combines TRBV4-3 with TRBJ2-3, with a weak D call TRBD2 (6 bases). With 0 bases removed from V and 0 bases from J, the gap between germline ends came to 13 bases. Germline CDR1 is LGHNA and CDR2 is YSLEER. The CDR3 is 17 amino acids. CDR3 coding DNA: TGCGCCAGCAGCCAAGAATGGGCGGGGTCTAGCACAGATACGCAGTATTTT. It is translated as CASSQEWAGSSTDTQYF.

The chain combines TRBV5-8 with TRBJ2-2; D gene uncertain. The CDR3 is 13 amino acids. Looked up from germline, CDR1 is SGHTS and CDR2 is YDEGEE. V shed 4 bases and J shed 4 bases, with 8 bases lying between them. The DNA of the CDR3 is TGTGCCAGCAGCCCCAGTCCCACCGGGGAGCTGTTTTTT. As protein: CASSPSPTGELFF.

This chain uses TRBV11-2 with TRBJ1-4, with TRBD1 as a possible D gene (5 bases). There are 15 residues in the CDR3. Deletions cut 8 bases from V and 5 bases from J, with 18 bases between. The V gene's germline CDR1 is SGHAT and CDR2 FQNNGV. The CDR3 sequence: CASGHSRNKNEKLFF. DNA for the CDR3: TGTGCCAGCGGACATTCACGGAATAAGAATGAAAAACTGTTTTTT.

The chain carries TRBV5-1 and TRBJ1-3; D call uncertain. From germline, CDR1 is SGHRS and CDR2 YFSETQ. CDR3 length: 14 amino acids. V lost 5 bases to trimming and J lost 4 bases, with 13 bases between them. CDR3 residues: CASSWEGSGNTIYF. The CDR3 region has the DNA TGCGCCAGCAGTTGGGAGGGCTCCGGAAACACCATATATTTT. The full variable domain, with the rest looked up from reference TRBV5-1 and TRBJ1-3, is KAGVTQTPRYLIKTRGQQVTLSCSPISGHRSVSWYQQTPGQGLQFLFEYFSETQRNKGNFPGRFSGRQFSNSRSEMNVSTLELGDSALYLCASSWEGSGNTIYFGEGSWLTVV.

The chain carries TRBV4-1 and TRBJ2-1, with a tentative D call TRBD2 (6 bases). Germline CDR1 is MGHRA and CDR2 is YSYEKL. The CDR3 contains 15 residues. V was cut by 1 base and J by 6 bases, with 13 bases left in between. CDR3 sequence reads: CASSQGPTSPNEQFF. The DNA for the CDR3 is TGCGCCAGCAGCCAAGGTCCGACTAGTCCCAATGAGCAGTTCTTC.

The chain is built from TRBV15 and TRBJ2-2; D is uncertain. The germline V and J ends were trimmed by 0 bases and 7 bases, with 6 bases remaining between them. Looked up from germline, CDR1 is LNHNV and CDR2 is YYDKDF (reference sequence). This CDR3 spans 13 amino acids. CDR3 DNA: TGTGCCACCAGCAGAGATCGAGGCGGGGAGCTGTTTTTT. As protein: CATSRDRGGELFF.

Written as DNA, the CDR3 is TGTGCCAGCAGCTCCCGACTAGCGGAAAGCTACGAGCAGTACTTC. Amino acids: CASSSRLAESYEQYF. The chain couples TRBV7-9 to TRBJ2-7; TRBD2 matches at 9 bases. The CDR3 is 15 residues long. Germline V gene lookup returns CDR1 SEHNR and CDR2 FQNEAQ (reference sequence). The V gene end was trimmed by 4 bases and the J gene end by 3 bases; junction bases not matched to a gene: 7.

The chain combines TRBV4-1 with TRBJ1-1, with D tentatively TRBD1 (6 bases). V lost 0 bases and J 1 base, leaving 12 bases between the germline ends. This CDR3 has 16 amino acids. CDR1 and CDR2 (germline): MGHRA, YSYEKL. The CDR3 protein is CASSQERGVRNTEAFF. As DNA, the CDR3 is TGCGCCAGCAGCCAAGAAAGGGGGGTCAGGAACACTGAAGCTTTCTTT.

The chain is built from TRBV25-1 and TRBJ2-1; perhaps TRBD2 as D (6 bases). V lost 8 bases to trimming and J lost 5 bases, with 13 bases between them. This CDR3 has 13 residues. The V gene's germline CDR1 is MGHDK and CDR2 SYGVNS. The CDR3 reads CASRGSGDNEQFF. The DNA of the CDR3 is TGTGCCAGCCGGGGTTCGGGGGACAATGAGCAGTTCTTC.

The chain combines TRBV5-1 with TRBJ2-7; possible D gene TRBD1, 6 bases. The V gene lost 4 bases and the J gene lost 2 bases, with 13 bases spanning the gap. Germline CDR1 and CDR2: SGHRS and YFSETQ. This CDR3 spans 14 amino acids. CDR3 sequence: CASSHGQPTYEQYF. The CDR3 DNA reads TGCGCCAGCAGCCACGGACAGCCTACCTACGAGCAGTACTTC.

The chain is built from TRBV7-9 and TRBJ2-3; 11 bases agree with TRBD2. The V segment lost 4 bases and the J segment 6 bases; nucleotides outside the gene matches: 15. Germline values: CDR1 SEHNR, CDR2 FQNEAQ (reference sequence). This CDR3 comprises 18 residues. The CDR3 protein is CASSSPPRLAGRSDTQYF. CDR3 nucleotide sequence: TGTGCCAGCAGCTCCCCACCGAGACTAGCGGGACGATCCGATACGCAGTATTTT.

This sequence joins TRBV7-9 and TRBJ2-3; the D gene is possibly TRBD2 (7 bases). The CDR3 spans 17 residues. Trimming cost V 5 bases and J 1 base, with 19 bases left between them. Germline V lookup: CDR1 SEHNR, CDR2 FQNEAQ (reference sequence). The CDR3 DNA sequence: TGTGCCAGCAGCCTATCCCACGGGGGGCAAGGCACAGATACGCAGTATTTT. Encoded protein: CASSLSHGGQGTDTQYF.

This sequence joins TRBV6-1 and TRBJ1-3; 11 nucleotides agree with TRBD1. V shed 0 bases and J 3 bases; nucleotides not matched to a gene: 7. The germline CDR1 and CDR2 sequences are MNHNS and SASEGT. CDR3 size: 18 residues. The CDR3 bases are TGTGCCAGCAGTGAAGCTTTTGGGACAGGGGGATTTGGAAACACCATATATTTT. Its protein is CASSEAFGTGGFGNTIYF.

The rearrangement uses TRBV7-6 and TRBJ2-7, with TRBD1 identical over 12 bases. The V and J ends lost 4 bases and 6 bases, in that order; junction bases with no gene match: 4. Germline CDR1 and CDR2: SGHVS and FNYEAQ. The CDR3 length is 14 residues. In DNA form, the CDR3 reads TGTGCCAGCAGCTCGGGGACAGGGGGCATCGAGCAGTACTTC. Its translation: CASSSGTGGIEQYF.

A word on this clone: Other DNA sequences in this sample translate to the same CDR3. This chain connects TRBV11-2 to TRBJ2-7; D remains unclear. Trimming removed 5 bases at V and 1 base at J, with 12 bases between. Germline V CDR1 and CDR2: SGHAT, FQNNGV. The CDR3 has 14 amino acids. This chain's CDR3 is CASSLEGRSYEQYF. CDR3 nucleotide sequence: TGTGCCAGCAGCCTGGAAGGCAGGTCCTACGAGCAGTACTTC.

J is TRBJ1-2 and V is TRBV28, with 8 bases fitting TRBD1. V shed 5 bases, J shed 6 bases, and the junction held 8 bases outside the gene matches. In germline, CDR1 is MDHEN, CDR2 SYDVKM. This CDR3 comprises 14 residues. The CDR3 region is CASSPLDRVDGYTF. The CDR3 DNA reads as TGTGCCAGCAGTCCGTTGGACAGGGTAGATGGCTACACCTTC.

This chain connects TRBV11-2 to TRBJ2-4, with 11 bases aligning to TRBD2. The CDR3 extends over 18 amino acids. Germline CDR1 and CDR2: SGHAT and FQNNGV. The ends lost 1 base at V and 0 bases at J; junction bases unmatched: 5. The CDR3 reads CASSLAGLAGQAKNIQYF. In DNA form, the CDR3 reads TGTGCCAGCAGCTTAGCTGGACTAGCGGGTCAAGCCAAAAACATTCAGTACTTC.

About this clone: The sample has other DNA sequences that encode this CDR3 too. The chain has TRBV9 and TRBJ2-7, with TRBD1 matching 9 bases. Per the germline V gene, CDR1 is SGDLS and CDR2 is YYNGEE. There are 14 residues in the CDR3. V gave up 3 bases and J gave up 4 bases; unmatched junction bases: 5. CDR3 in amino acids: CASSAGQGGYEQYF. Here the CDR3 DNA reads TGTGCCAGCAGCGCGGGACAGGGTGGTTACGAGCAGTACTTC.

The chain is built from TRBV10-2 and TRBJ1-2; TRBD1 matches 11 bases. V dropped 6 bases and J dropped 6; count of bases not matched to a gene: 3. Germline V lookup: CDR1 WSHSY, CDR2 SAAADI. The CDR3 has 13 residues. As DNA, the CDR3 is TGCGCCAGCAGGGACAGGGGGCAGAATGGCTACACCTTC. Its protein is CASRDRGQNGYTF.

The chain joins TRBV6-5 to TRBJ2-1; D possibly corresponds to TRBD1 (6 bases). V gave up 4 bases and J gave up 4 bases, with 14 bases separating them. Germline V CDR1 and CDR2: MNHEY, SVGAGI. The CDR3 runs 15 residues. The DNA for the CDR3 is TGTGCCAGCAGTTTACAGGGTACTGTGTACAATGAGCAGTTCTTC. Residues: CASSLQGTVYNEQFF.

This chain links TRBV4-2 with TRBJ2-7, with D perhaps TRBD1 (6 bases). The CDR3 is made up of 15 amino acids. Trimming shortened V by 5 bases and J by 5 bases, and 19 bases separated the two germline ends. CDR1 is LGHNA and CDR2 is YNFKEQ in the germline V gene. The CDR3 spells CASSENRVMADEQYF. DNA for the CDR3: TGTGCCAGCAGCGAAAACAGGGTTATGGCGGACGAGCAGTACTTC.

This clone has just one count. V usage is TRBV27 and J usage is TRBJ2-7; TRBD1 agrees at 7 bases. V was pared by 2 bases and J by 3 bases, with 7 bases of the junction left unmatched. The germline V gene has CDR1 MNHEY and CDR2 SMNVEV (reference sequence). There are 15 residues in the CDR3. The CDR3 DNA is TGTGCCAGCAGTTTAACCCTCGGGACAGTCTACGAGCAGTACTTC. It encodes CASSLTLGTVYEQYF.

The CDR3 is CASSRISTSGTETQYF. For the CDR3, the DNA is TGTGCCAGCAGCAGAATCAGCACTAGCGGGACGGAGACCCAGTACTTC. The rearrangement uses TRBV27 and TRBJ2-5; 10 bases map to TRBD2. Germline CDR1 reads MNHEY; CDR2 reads SMNVEV (reference sequence). The CDR3 has 16 amino acids. The J segment lost 5 bases and the V segment lost 6 bases, leaving 12 bases of the junction unmatched.

This clone showed up just once. The rearrangement uses TRBV9 and TRBJ2-4, with 8 bases lining up with TRBD2. The V and J ends lost 5 bases and 4 bases, in that order; junction bases with no gene match: 11. This CDR3 comprises 16 residues. CDR1 is SGDLS and CDR2 is YYNGEE in the germline V gene. The chain's CDR3 is CASSSGTSGSKNIQYF. DNA for the CDR3: TGTGCCAGCAGTTCGGGGACGAGCGGGAGTAAAAACATTCAGTACTTC.

The rearrangement joins TRBV7-9 to TRBJ2-1; D is unresolved. CDR3 length equals 12 residues. V was clipped by 5 bases and J by 7 bases, with 9 bases between them. Per the germline V gene, CDR1 is SEHNR and CDR2 is FQNEAQ (reference sequence). The CDR3 is CASSPSRNEQFF. The CDR3 DNA sequence: TGTGCCAGCAGCCCCTCTAGGAATGAGCAGTTCTTC.

About this clone: Other DNA sequences in the sample encode the same CDR3. The chain links TRBV27 to TRBJ1-5, with D possibly TRBD1 on 5 matching bases. The germline gives CDR1 MNHEY, CDR2 SMNVEV (reference sequence). V gave up 2 bases and J gave up 0 bases, with 11 bases separating them. The CDR3 contains 16 residues. The CDR3 protein is CASSLGAGYSNQPQHF. The CDR3 nucleotides read TGTGCCAGCAGTTTAGGGGCAGGGTATAGCAATCAGCCCCAGCATTTT.